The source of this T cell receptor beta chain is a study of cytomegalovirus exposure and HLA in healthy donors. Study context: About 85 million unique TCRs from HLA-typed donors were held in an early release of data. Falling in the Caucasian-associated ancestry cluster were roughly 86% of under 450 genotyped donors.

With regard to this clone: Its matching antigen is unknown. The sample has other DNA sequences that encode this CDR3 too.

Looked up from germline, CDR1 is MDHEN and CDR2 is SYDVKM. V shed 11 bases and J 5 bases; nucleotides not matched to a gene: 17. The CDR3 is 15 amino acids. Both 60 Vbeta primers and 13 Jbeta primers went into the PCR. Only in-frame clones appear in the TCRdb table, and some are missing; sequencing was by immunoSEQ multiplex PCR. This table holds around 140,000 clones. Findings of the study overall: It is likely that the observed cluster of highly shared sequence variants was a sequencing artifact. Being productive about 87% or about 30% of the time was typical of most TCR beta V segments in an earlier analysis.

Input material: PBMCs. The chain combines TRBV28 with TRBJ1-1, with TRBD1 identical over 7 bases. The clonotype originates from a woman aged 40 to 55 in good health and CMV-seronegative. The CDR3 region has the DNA TGTGCCGGATCCTCCATCTACAGGGGTAGGACTGAAGCTTTCTTT. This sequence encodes CAGSSIYRGRTEAFF.